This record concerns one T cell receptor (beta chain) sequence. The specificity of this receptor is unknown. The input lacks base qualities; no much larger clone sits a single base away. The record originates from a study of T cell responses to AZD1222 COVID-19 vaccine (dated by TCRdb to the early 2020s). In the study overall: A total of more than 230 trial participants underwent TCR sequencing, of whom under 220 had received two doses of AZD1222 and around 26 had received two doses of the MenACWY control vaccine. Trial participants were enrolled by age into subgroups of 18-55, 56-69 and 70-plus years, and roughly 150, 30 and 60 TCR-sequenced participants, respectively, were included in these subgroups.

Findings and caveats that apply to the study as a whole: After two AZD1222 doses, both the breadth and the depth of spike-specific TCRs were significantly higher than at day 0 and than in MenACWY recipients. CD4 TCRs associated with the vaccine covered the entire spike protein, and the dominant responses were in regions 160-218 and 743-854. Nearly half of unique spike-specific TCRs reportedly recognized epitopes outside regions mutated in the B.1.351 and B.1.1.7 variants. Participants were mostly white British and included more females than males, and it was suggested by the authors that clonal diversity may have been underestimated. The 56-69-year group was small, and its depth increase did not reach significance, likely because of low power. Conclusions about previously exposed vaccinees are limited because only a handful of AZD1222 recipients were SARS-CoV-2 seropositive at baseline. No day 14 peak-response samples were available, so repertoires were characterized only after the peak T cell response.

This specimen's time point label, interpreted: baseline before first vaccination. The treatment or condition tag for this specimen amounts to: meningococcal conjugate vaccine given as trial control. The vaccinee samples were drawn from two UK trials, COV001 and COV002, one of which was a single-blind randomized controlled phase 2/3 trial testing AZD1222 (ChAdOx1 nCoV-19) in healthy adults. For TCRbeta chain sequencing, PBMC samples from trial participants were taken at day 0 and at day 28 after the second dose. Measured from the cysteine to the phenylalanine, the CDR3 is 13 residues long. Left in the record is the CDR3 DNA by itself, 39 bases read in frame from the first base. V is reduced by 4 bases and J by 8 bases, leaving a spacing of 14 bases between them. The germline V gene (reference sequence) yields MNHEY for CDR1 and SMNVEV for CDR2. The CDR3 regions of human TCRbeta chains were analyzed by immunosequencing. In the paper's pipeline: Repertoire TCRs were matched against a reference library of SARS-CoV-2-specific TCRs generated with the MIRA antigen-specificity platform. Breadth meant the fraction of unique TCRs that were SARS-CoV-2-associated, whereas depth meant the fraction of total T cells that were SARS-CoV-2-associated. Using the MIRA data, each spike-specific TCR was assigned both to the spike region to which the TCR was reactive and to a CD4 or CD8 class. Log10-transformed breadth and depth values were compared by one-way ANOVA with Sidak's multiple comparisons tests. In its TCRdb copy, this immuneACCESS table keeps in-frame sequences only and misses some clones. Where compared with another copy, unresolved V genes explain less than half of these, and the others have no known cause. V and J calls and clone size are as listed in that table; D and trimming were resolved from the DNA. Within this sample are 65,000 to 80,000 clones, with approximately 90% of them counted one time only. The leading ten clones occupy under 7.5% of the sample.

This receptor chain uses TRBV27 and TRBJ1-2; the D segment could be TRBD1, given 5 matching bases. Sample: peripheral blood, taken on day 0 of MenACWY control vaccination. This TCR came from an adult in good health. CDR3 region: CASSSGQIRGYTF. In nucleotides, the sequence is TGTGCCAGCAGTTCCGGACAAATTCGGGGCTACACCTTC.